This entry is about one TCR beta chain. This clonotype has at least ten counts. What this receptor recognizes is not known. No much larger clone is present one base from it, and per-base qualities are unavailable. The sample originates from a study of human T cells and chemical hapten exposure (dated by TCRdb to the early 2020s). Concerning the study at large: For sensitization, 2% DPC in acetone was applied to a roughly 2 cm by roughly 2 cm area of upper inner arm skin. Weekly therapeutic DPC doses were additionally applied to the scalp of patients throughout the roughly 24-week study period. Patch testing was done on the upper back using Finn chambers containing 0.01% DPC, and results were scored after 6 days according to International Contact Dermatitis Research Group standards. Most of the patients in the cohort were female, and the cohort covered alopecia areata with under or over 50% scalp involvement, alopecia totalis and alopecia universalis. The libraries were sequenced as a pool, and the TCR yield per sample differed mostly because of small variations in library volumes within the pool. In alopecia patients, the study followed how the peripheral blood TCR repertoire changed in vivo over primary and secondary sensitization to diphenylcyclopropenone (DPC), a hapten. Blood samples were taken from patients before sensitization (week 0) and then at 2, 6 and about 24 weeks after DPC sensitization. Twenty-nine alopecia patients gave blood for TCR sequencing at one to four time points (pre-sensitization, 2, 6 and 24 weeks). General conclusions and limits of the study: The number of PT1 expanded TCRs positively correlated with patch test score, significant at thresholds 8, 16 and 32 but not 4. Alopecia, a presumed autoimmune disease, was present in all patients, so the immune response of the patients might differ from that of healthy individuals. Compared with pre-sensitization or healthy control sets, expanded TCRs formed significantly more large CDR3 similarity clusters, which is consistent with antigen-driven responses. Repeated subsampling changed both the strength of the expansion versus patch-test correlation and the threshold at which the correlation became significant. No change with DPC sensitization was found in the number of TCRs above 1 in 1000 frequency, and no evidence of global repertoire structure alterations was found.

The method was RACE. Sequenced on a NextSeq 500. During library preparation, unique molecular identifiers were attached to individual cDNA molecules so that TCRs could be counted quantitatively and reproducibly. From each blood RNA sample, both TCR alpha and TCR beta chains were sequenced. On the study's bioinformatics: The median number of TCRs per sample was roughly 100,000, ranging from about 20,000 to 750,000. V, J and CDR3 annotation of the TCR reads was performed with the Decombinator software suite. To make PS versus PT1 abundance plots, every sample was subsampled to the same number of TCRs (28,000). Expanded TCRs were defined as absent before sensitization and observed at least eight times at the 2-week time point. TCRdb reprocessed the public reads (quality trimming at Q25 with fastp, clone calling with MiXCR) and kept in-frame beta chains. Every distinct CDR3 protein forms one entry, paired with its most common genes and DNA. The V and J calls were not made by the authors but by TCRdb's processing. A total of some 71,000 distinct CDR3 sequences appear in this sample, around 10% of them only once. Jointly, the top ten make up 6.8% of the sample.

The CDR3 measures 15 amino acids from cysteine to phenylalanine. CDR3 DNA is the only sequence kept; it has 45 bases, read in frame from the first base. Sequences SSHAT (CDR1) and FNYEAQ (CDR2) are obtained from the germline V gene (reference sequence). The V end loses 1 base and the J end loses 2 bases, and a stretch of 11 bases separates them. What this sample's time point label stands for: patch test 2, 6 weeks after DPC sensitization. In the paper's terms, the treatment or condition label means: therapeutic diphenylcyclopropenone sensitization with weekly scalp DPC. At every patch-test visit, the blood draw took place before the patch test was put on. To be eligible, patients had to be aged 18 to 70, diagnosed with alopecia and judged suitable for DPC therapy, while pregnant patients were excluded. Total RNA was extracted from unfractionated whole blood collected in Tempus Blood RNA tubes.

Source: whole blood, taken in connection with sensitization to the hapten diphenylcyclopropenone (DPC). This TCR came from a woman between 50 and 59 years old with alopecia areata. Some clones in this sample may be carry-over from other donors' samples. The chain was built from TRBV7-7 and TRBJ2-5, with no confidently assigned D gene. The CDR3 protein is CASSLGVTAQETQYF. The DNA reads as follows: TGTGCCAGCAGCTTAGGTGTGACCGCTCAAGAGACCCAGTACTTC.